The 23 T cell receptor beta chains given below trace back to one sample, sequenced in a study of shared clonotypes between healthy human individuals (dated by TCRdb to about 2020). The library was generated by the immunoSEQ multiplex PCR assay. Imported from immuneACCESS, the table was reduced by TCRdb to in-frame sequences with V and J called. These copies leave out some clones; in studies compared against another copy, an unresolved V gene accounts for under half, and the cause of the remainder is not known. Here the sample has about 2.4 million clones; roughly 93% occur a single time. The top ten constitute about 0.39% of the sample. Specimen: naive CD4+ T cells from PBMCs. What the cell subset or site label conveys for this sample: CD45RA+ positively selected. Receptors originate from a man between 18 and 29 years old in good health. Some clones in this sample may be carry-over from other donors' samples.

The CDR3, as DNA: TGTGCCAGCAGTTTCCACCCCCGGGGGACAGGGCGTCATGAGCAGTTCTTC. Its protein is CASSFHPRGTGRHEQFF. The chain is built from TRBV28 and TRBJ2-1; 9 bases are a match to TRBD1. CDR1 MDHEN and CDR2 SYDVKM come from the germline V gene. This CDR3 region has 17 residues. Unmatched junction bases numbered 14, after V lost 3 bases and J lost 8 bases.

Regarding this clone: Distinct nucleotide sequences in the sample also encode this CDR3. The chain has TRBV7-9 and TRBJ2-7; 13 bases match TRBD2. The V segment lost 5 bases and the J segment 2 bases; nucleotides outside the gene matches: 3. There are 15 residues in the CDR3. Germline V gene sequence: CDR1 SEHNR, CDR2 FQNEAQ (reference sequence). Here the CDR3 reads CASSPTSGRAYEQYF. The CDR3, as DNA: TGTGCCAGCAGCCCTACTAGCGGGAGGGCCTACGAGCAGTACTTC.

The CDR3 DNA is TGTGCCAGCAGATACAGGGGTCAGGCCGGGGAGCTGTTTTTT. Its translation is CASRYRGQAGELFF. This sequence joins TRBV6-1 and TRBJ2-2; 7 bases are shared with TRBD1. The CDR3 covers 14 residues. Losses at the gene ends were 6 bases for V and 6 bases for J; bases not matched to a gene: 7. Germline loops: CDR1 MNHNS, CDR2 SASEGT.

The chain has TRBV2 and TRBJ2-5; 7 bases align to TRBD2. The CDR3 loop spans 16 amino acids. Trimming removed 7 bases from V and 2 bases from J; junction bases left unmatched: 13. Germline V gene lookup returns CDR1 SNHLY and CDR2 FYNNEI. The CDR3 DNA reads as TGTGCCAGCAACCCCCGGGGCGGGAGCCGTCAAGAGACCCAGTACTTC. Translated, it gives CASNPRGGSRQETQYF.

Concerning this clone itself: Other DNA sequences within the sample encode an identical CDR3. The chain employs TRBV9 and TRBJ2-1, with 7 bases fitting TRBD2. The CDR3 has 15 residues. Losses at the gene ends were 0 bases for V and 6 bases for J; bases not matched to a gene: 6. From germline, CDR1 is SGDLS and CDR2 YYNGEE. In DNA form, the CDR3 reads TGTGCCAGCAGCGTAGGGAGGGAGGGCCGCAATGAGCAGTTCTTC. Protein sequence: CASSVGREGRNEQFF.

This rearrangement joins TRBV30 to TRBJ1-1; D gene unclear. The germline V gene has CDR1 GTSNPN and CDR2 SVGIG (reference sequence). The CDR3 loop spans 14 amino acids. With 1 base removed from V and 6 bases from J, the gap between germline ends came to 15 bases. The CDR3 loop is CAWSDYPKVPEAFF. The CDR3 coding sequence is TGTGCCTGGAGTGACTACCCCAAGGTCCCTGAAGCTTTCTTT.

The V gene is TRBV6-1, the J gene TRBJ2-5; TRBD1 is a possible D gene (6 bases). Germline V gene sequence: CDR1 MNHNS, CDR2 SASEGT. V was shortened by 7 bases and J by 4 bases, with 16 bases between the two germline ends. This CDR3 has 14 residues. The CDR3: CASINPGARETQYF. The CDR3 region has the DNA TGTGCCAGCATCAACCCAGGGGCGCGAGAGACCCAGTACTTC.

Points on this clone: The same CDR3 can be traced to other DNA sequences in this sample. The chain joins TRBV4-2 to TRBJ1-1; D remains ambiguous. The germline CDR1 and CDR2 sequences are LGHNA and YNFKEQ. CDR3 length: 15 amino acids. The V end lost 0 bases, the J end lost 4 bases, and 12 bases lay between the germline ends. CDR3 in DNA: TGTGCCAGCAGCCAAGATCCCCGCGGTGGCACTGAAGCTTTCTTT. Translated: CASSQDPRGGTEAFF.

The gene calls are TRBV4-1 and TRBJ2-7, with a possible D match to TRBD1 (5 bases). The CDR3 totals 15 residues. The germline CDR1 and CDR2 sequences are MGHRA and YSYEKL. V was pared by 2 bases and J by 3 bases, with 14 bases between. In DNA, the CDR3 is TGCGCCAGCAGCCAACTCAGGGCAAGCAACTACGAGCAGTACTTC. It codes for CASSQLRASNYEQYF.

V and J are TRBV5-1 and TRBJ1-1; D is uncertain. Germline V CDR1 and CDR2: SGHRS, YFSETQ. With 4 bases removed from V and 0 bases from J, the gap between germline ends came to 16 bases. CDR3 size: 16 residues. The CDR3 bases are TGCGCCAGCAGCCCGGTGTCTGTTCTTATGAACACTGAAGCTTTCTTT. It translates to CASSPVSVLMNTEAFF.

This sequence joins TRBV7-9 and TRBJ2-7; the D gene is possibly TRBD2 (7 bases). The V gene lost 7 bases and the J gene lost 3 bases, with 13 bases spanning the gap. CDR1 and CDR2 (germline): SEHNR, FQNEAQ (reference sequence). The CDR3 spans 13 residues. CDR3 protein: CASNWGGFYEQYF. The CDR3 DNA follows: TGTGCCAGCAACTGGGGGGGCTTCTACGAGCAGTACTTC.

The V and J genes are TRBV2 and TRBJ2-3, with D perhaps matching TRBD2 (6 bases). This CDR3 comprises 14 residues. V lost 4 bases and J 1 base, leaving 9 bases between the germline ends. Germline CDR1 reads SNHLY; CDR2 reads FYNNEI. For the CDR3, the DNA is TGTGCCAGCAGTGGGCCTAGCGGCACAGATACGCAGTATTTT. It specifies CASSGPSGTDTQYF.

The chain carries TRBV7-2 and TRBJ2-1, with D unresolved. This CDR3 has 14 amino acids. CDR1 and CDR2 (germline): SGHTA, FQGNSA. Deletions cut 5 bases from V and 9 bases from J, with 17 bases between. This chain's CDR3 is CASSGHNYASEQFF. As DNA, the CDR3 is TGTGCCAGCAGCGGCCATAACTATGCCAGTGAGCAGTTCTTC.

The V call is TRBV4-1, the J call TRBJ2-3; 7 bases match TRBD2. The CDR3 has 17 residues. V dropped 2 bases and J dropped 4; count of bases not matched to a gene: 12. Germline V gene sequence: CDR1 MGHRA, CDR2 YSYEKL. CDR3 coding DNA: TGCGCCAGCAGCCAACCCACTAGCGCTGGGGGATCAGATACGCAGTATTTT. Its translation is CASSQPTSAGGSDTQYF.

The CDR3 is CASSLLPGQGDGYTF. DNA of the CDR3: TGTGCCAGCAGTTTACTGCCGGGACAGGGAGATGGCTACACCTTC. The chain couples TRBV28 to TRBJ1-2; 9 positions match TRBD1. The germline V gene encodes CDR1 MDHEN and CDR2 SYDVKM. The CDR3 runs to 15 residues. V lost 2 bases to trimming and J lost 6 bases; unmatched junction nucleotides: 7.

J is TRBJ1-1 and V is TRBV29-1; a weak D match, TRBD1 (5 bases). Germline-derived CDR1 and CDR2 are SQVTM and ANQGSEA. The CDR3 spans 15 residues. Between the trimmed V and J ends, which lost 3 bases and 6 bases, there was a span of 20 bases. The CDR3 region has the DNA TGCAGCGTTGATGGGAGGGCAGGGTCTGTCCCTGAAGCTTTCTTT. Protein: CSVDGRAGSVPEAFF.

Regarding this clone: The sample has other DNA sequences that encode this CDR3 too. This chain uses TRBV20-1 with TRBJ2-1; unclear D gene. V was pared by 5 bases and J by 6 bases, with 5 bases between. Germline values: CDR1 DFQATT, CDR2 SNEGSKA (reference sequence). The CDR3 extends over 10 amino acids. DNA for the CDR3: TGCAGTGCTTTGGCCAATGAGCAGTTCTTC. Its protein is CSALANEQFF.

This clone came up once. V usage is TRBV27 and J usage is TRBJ1-4; D remains unclear. This CDR3 is built from 13 residues. The V gene's germline CDR1 is MNHEY and CDR2 SMNVEV (reference sequence). Deletions cut 6 bases from V and 7 bases from J, with 12 bases between. The CDR3 DNA follows: TGTGCCAGCAGGACCAGTCGGGTTGAAAAACTGTTTTTT. The encoded protein is CASRTSRVEKLFF.

The chain links TRBV5-1 to TRBJ2-7; TRBD2 matches at 10 bases. The CDR3 totals 15 residues. Germline V CDR1 and CDR2: SGHRS, YFSETQ. V dropped 3 bases and J dropped 5; count of bases not matched to a gene: 8. CDR3 protein: CASSWLAGDNHEQYF. CDR3 nucleotides: TGCGCCAGCAGCTGGCTAGCGGGAGATAATCACGAGCAGTACTTC.

The V gene is TRBV5-1, the J gene TRBJ2-3; 10 positions agree with TRBD2. The V segment lost 0 bases and the J segment 3 bases; nucleotides outside the gene matches: 7. Germline-derived CDR1 and CDR2 are SGHRS and YFSETQ. This CDR3 is built from 17 residues. The CDR3 protein is CASSLAFGTSATDTQYF. CDR3 bases: TGCGCCAGCAGCTTGGCCTTCGGGACTAGCGCAACAGATACGCAGTATTTT.

This clone has just one count. The CDR3 loop is CASSPRFGWTREDNEQFF. As DNA, the CDR3 is TGTGCCAGCTCACCACGGTTTGGGTGGACTAGGGAGGACAATGAGCAGTTCTTC. This chain connects TRBV18 to TRBJ2-1; 7 bases are shared with TRBD2. V lost 1 base and J lost 5; bases outside the gene matches: 14. This CDR3 is built from 18 residues. CDR1 and CDR2 from the germline V gene are KGHSH and LQKENI.

The chain joins TRBV2 to TRBJ2-3; 7 nucleotides match TRBD1. The CDR3 is 15 amino acids. Germline CDR1 reads SNHLY; CDR2 reads FYNNEI. The ends lost 4 bases at V and 2 bases at J; junction bases unmatched: 6. The CDR3 bases are TGTGCCAGCAGTGGGGACAGTTTCGCCACAGATACGCAGTATTTT. Amino acid sequence: CASSGDSFATDTQYF.

The sample holds one count of this clone. The rearrangement joins TRBV28 to TRBJ1-5; D is perhaps TRBD1 (5 bases). This CDR3 contains 11 residues. Looked up from germline, CDR1 is MDHEN and CDR2 is SYDVKM. The germline V and J ends were trimmed by 6 bases and 6 bases, with 6 bases remaining between them. The CDR3 region has the DNA TGTGCCAGCAGGACAGCTCAGCCCCAGCATTTT. Its protein product is CASRTAQPQHF.